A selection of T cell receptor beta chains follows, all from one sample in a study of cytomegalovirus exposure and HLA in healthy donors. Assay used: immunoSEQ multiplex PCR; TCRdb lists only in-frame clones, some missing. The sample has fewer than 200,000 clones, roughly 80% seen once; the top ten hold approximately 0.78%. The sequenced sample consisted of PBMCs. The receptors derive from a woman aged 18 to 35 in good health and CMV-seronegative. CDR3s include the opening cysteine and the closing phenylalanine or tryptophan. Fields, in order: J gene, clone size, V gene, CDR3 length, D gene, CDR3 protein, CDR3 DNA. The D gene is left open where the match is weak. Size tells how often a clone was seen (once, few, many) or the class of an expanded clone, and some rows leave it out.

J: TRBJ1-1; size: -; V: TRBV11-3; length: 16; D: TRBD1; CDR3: CASSRSTGRMNTEAFF; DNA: TGTGCCAGCAGCCGCTCGACAGGGAGAATGAACACTGAAGCTTTCTTT
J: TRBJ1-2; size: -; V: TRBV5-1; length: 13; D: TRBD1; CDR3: CASSFTGAQGYTF; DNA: TGCGCCAGCAGCTTCACAGGGGCGCAAGGCTACACCTTC
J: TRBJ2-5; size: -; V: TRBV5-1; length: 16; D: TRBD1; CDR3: CASSLIGDRVSETQYF; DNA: TGCGCCAGCAGCTTGATCGGGGACAGGGTTAGCGAGACCCAGTACTTC
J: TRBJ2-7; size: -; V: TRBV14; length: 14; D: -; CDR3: CASSQGRTLYEQYF; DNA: TGTGCCAGCAGCCAAGGTCGGACTCTCTACGAGCAGTACTTC
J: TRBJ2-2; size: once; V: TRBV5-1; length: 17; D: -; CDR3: CASSLGVLGRGTGELFF; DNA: TGCGCCAGCAGCTTAGGGGTGTTGGGCCGCGGCACCGGGGAGCTGTTTTTT
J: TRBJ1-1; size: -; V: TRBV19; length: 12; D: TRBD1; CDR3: CASWTGNTEAFF; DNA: TGTGCCAGTTGGACAGGGAACACTGAAGCTTTCTTT
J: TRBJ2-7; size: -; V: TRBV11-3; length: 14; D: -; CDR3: CASSPSGGLREQYF; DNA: TGTGCCAGCAGCCCAAGCGGCGGTTTAAGGGAGCAGTACTTC
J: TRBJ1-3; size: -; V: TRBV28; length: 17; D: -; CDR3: CASSPTPRTLSGNTIYF; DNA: TGTGCCAGCAGTCCCACCCCCCGGACACTCTCTGGAAACACCATATATTTT
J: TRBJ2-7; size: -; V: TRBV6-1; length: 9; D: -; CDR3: CASNSLQYF; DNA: TGTGCCAGCAACAGTCTGCAGTACTTC
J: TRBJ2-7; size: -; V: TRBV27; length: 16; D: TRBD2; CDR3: CASSSESGRAVYEQYF; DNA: TGTGCCAGCAGTTCTGAAAGCGGGAGGGCTGTATACGAGCAGTACTTC
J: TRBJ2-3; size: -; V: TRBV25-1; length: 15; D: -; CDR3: CASSEPGSRTDTQYF; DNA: TGTGCCAGCAGTGAGCCGGGGTCACGCACAGATACGCAGTATTTT
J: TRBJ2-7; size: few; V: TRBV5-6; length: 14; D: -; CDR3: CASSPTGPHYEQYF; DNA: TGTGCCAGCAGTCCCACAGGTCCCCACTACGAGCAGTACTTC
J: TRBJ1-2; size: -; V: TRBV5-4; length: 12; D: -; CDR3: CASSFAQGGYTF; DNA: TGTGCCAGCAGCTTTGCGCAGGGTGGCTACACCTTC
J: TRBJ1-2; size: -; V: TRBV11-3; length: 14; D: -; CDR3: CASSFGQTNYGYTF; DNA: TGTGCCAGCAGCTTTGGACAGACCAACTATGGCTACACCTTC
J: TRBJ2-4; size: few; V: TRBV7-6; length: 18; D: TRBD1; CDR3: CASSLYLPGQRAKNIQYF; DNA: TGTGCCAGCAGCTTGTACTTACCGGGACAGAGAGCCAAAAACATTCAGTACTTC
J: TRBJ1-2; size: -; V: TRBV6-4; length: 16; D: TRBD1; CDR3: CASSDSAGQGAGGYTF; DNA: TGTGCCAGCAGTGACTCGGCAGGACAGGGGGCAGGTGGCTACACCTTC
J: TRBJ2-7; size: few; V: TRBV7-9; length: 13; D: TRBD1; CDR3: CASRRGQDYEQYF; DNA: TGTGCCAGCAGAAGGGGACAGGACTACGAGCAGTACTTC
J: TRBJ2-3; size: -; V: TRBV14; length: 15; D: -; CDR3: CASSQHGASTDTQYF; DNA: TGTGCCAGCAGCCAACACGGAGCTAGCACAGATACGCAGTATTTT
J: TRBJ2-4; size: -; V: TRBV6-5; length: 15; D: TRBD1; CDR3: CASSYSGRGLNIQYF; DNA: TGTGCCAGCAGTTACTCCGGCAGGGGGCTGAACATTCAGTACTTC
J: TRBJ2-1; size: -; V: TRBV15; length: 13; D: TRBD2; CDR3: CATSGSSYNEQFF; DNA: TGTGCCACAAGCGGGAGCTCCTACAATGAGCAGTTCTTC
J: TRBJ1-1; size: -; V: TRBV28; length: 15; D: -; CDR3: CASSRGWGGGTEAFF; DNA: TGTGCCAGCAGCCGAGGCTGGGGGGGAGGAACTGAAGCTTTCTTT
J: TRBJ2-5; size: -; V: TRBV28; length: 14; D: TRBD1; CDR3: CASRNRGLKETQYF; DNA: TGTGCCAGCAGGAACAGGGGGCTCAAAGAGACCCAGTACTTC
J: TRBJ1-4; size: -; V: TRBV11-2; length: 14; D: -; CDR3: CASSKGGVGEKLFF; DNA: TGTGCCAGCAGCAAAGGGGGTGTTGGTGAAAAACTGTTTTTT
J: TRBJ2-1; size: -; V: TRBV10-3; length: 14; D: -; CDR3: CAISESKDWGEQFF; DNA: TGTGCCATCAGTGAGTCGAAGGACTGGGGTGAGCAGTTCTTC
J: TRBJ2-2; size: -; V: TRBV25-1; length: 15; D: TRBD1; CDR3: CASRKTGENTGELFF; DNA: TGTGCCAGCAGAAAGACAGGGGAAAACACCGGGGAGCTGTTTTTT
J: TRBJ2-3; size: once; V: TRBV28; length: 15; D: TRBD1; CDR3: CASSLGQGPTDTQYF; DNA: TGTGCCAGCAGTTTGGGACAGGGCCCCACAGATACGCAGTATTTT
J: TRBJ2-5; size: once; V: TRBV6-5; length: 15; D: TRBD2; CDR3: CASQLGAGDLETQYF; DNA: TGTGCCTCCCAGCTTGGGGCGGGAGATCTGGAGACCCAGTACTTC
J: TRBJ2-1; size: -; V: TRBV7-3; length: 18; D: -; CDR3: CASSLKARHTGLDNEQFF; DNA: TGTGCCAGCAGCCTAAAGGCACGACATACGGGATTGGACAATGAGCAGTTCTTC
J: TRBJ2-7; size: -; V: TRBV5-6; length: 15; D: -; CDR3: CAPGEEVGGFYEQYF; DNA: TGTGCCCCCGGGGAAGAAGTAGGAGGGTTCTACGAGCAGTACTTC
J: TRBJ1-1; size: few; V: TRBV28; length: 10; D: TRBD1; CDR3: CASSDRATFF; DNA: TGTGCCAGCAGTGACAGGGCAACTTTCTTT
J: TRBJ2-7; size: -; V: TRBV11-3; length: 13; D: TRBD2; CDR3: CASQRGGAYEQYF; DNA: TGTGCCAGCCAGCGTGGGGGGGCCTACGAGCAGTACTTC
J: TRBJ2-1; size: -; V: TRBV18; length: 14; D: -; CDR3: CASSPTSSYNEQFF; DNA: TGTGCCAGCTCACCAACTAGCTCCTACAATGAGCAGTTCTTC
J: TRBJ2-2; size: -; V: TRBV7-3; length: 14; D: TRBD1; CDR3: CASSSYRGLGELFF; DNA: TGTGCCAGCAGCTCCTACAGGGGGCTCGGGGAGCTGTTTTTT
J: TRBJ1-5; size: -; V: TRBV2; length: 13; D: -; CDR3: CASSQDSNQPQHF; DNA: TGTGCCAGCAGTCAGGATAGCAATCAGCCCCAGCATTTT
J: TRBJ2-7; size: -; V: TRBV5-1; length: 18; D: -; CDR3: CASSLVVGYSGHAYEQYF; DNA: TGCGCCAGCAGCTTGGTTGTTGGTTATTCGGGACACGCCTACGAGCAGTACTTC
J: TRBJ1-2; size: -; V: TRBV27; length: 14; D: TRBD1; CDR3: CASSFRGSGYGYTF; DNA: TGTGCCAGCAGTTTCAGGGGGTCGGGATATGGCTACACCTTC
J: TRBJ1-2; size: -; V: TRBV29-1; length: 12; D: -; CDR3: CSVAGGNYGYTF; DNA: TGCAGCGTTGCCGGGGGTAACTATGGCTACACCTTC
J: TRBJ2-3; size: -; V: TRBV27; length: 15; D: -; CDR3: CASTQGLTSTDTQYF; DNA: TGTGCCAGCACCCAGGGACTTACTAGCACAGATACGCAGTATTTT
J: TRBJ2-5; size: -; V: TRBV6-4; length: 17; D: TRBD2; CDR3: CASSLEPGTSGQETQYF; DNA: TGTGCCAGCAGTCTTGAACCCGGGACTAGCGGACAAGAGACCCAGTACTTC
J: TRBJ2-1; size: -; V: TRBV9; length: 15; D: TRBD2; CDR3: CASSATSGSYNEQFF; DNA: TGTGCCAGCAGCGCCACTAGCGGTTCCTACAATGAGCAGTTCTTC